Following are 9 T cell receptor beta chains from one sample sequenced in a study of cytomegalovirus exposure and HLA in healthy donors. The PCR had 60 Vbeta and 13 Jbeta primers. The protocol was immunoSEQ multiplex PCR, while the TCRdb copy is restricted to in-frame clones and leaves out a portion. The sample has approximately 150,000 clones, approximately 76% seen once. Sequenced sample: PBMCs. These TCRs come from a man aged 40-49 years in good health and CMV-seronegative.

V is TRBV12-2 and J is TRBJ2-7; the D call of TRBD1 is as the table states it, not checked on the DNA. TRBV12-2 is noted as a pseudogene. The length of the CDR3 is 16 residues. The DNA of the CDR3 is TGTGCAAGTCGCTTAGGGCTCTCGGGACAGGGTCACGAGCAGTACTTC. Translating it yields CASRLGLSGQGHEQYF.

In DNA, the CDR3 is TGTGCCAGCAGCTTAGTTGAGAGAAACACTGAAGCTTTCTTT. This sequence encodes CASSLVERNTEAFF. The rearrangement links TRBV7-6 to TRBJ1-1; D unresolved. CDR1 and CDR2 from the germline V gene are SGHVS and FNYEAQ. This CDR3 region has 14 residues. V was cut by 1 base and J by 2 bases, with 8 bases left in between.

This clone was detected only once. Here the CDR3 DNA reads TGCAGCGTTGAAGATGTTTTGTCGGGAGTCGGTGGCTACACCTTC. It encodes CSVEDVLSGVGGYTF. The gene calls are TRBV29-1 and TRBJ1-2, with unresolved D. Germline V gene data show CDR1 as SQVTM and CDR2 as ANQGSEA. The CDR3 consists of 15 residues. Between the trimmed V and J ends, which lost 0 bases and 7 bases, there was a span of 18 bases.

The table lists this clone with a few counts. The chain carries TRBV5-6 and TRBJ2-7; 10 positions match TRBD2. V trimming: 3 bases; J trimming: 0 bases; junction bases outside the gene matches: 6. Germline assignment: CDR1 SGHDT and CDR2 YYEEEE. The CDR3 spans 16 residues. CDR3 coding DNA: TGTGCCAGCAGCTCTCTAGCGGGGGACCTCTCCTACGAGCAGTACTTC. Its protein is CASSSLAGDLSYEQYF.

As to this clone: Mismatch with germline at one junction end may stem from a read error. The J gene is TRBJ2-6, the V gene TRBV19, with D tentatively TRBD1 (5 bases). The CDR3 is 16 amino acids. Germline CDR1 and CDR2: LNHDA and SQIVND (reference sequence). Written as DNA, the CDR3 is TGTGCCAGTAGTATTGGCCGCCACTCTGGGGCCAACGGCCTGACTTTC. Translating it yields CASSIGRHSGANGLTF.

The CDR3 DNA follows: TGCGCCAGCAGCCAAGAGAGGACAGACTACGAGCAGTACTTC. Protein: CASSQERTDYEQYF. The chain recombines TRBV4-1 with TRBJ2-7; maybe TRBD1 (6 bases). Germline lookup yields CDR1 MGHRA and CDR2 YSYEKL. The CDR3 extends over 14 amino acids. Trimming stripped 0 bases from V and 3 bases from J, with 9 bases between.

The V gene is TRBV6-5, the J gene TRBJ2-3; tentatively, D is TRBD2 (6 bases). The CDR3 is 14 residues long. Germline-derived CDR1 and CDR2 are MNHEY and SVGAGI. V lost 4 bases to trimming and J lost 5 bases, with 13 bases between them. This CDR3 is CASSWRGGVDTQYF. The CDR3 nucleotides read TGTGCCAGCAGTTGGCGGGGCGGGGTAGATACGCAGTATTTT.

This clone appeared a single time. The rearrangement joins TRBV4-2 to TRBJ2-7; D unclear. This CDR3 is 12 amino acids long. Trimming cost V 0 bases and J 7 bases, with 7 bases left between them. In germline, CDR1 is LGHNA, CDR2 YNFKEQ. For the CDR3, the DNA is TGTGCCAGCAGCCAAGATTCTCGGGAGCAGTACTTC. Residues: CASSQDSREQYF.

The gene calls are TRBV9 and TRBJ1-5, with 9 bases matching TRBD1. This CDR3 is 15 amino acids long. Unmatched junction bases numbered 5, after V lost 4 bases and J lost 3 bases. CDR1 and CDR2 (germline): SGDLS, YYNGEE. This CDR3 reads CASSPGTGNNQPQHF. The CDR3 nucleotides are TGTGCCAGCAGCCCGGGGACAGGGAACAATCAGCCCCAGCATTTT.